This entry is about one T cell receptor beta chain. Its matching antigen is unknown. This sample was included in a study of OX40 agonist ivuxolimab in advanced cancers. Study as a whole: While on treatment, patients had intravenous ivuxolimab at 0.01 to 10 mg/kg every 2 weeks.

Study observations and caveats: Compared with CD4+, CD8+ T cells on average had more expanded clones.

The protocol was immunoSEQ multiplex PCR, while the TCRdb copy is restricted to in-frame clones and leaves out a portion. The sample gives about 69,000 clones, about 80% of which show up once; 2% to 2.5% is in the top ten. This specimen was CD4+ or CD8+ T cells sorted from blood, taken in a trial of the OX40 agonist ivuxolimab. The source of this sequence is an adult with an advanced solid tumor such as melanoma, head and neck, liver or kidney cancer.

The CDR3: CASSSPGGGNEKLFF. DNA for the CDR3: TGTGCCAGCAGTTCCCCAGGGGGCGGGAATGAAAAACTGTTTTTT. The genes are TRBV25-1 and TRBJ1-4, with TRBD1 matching over 8 bases. The germline CDR1 and CDR2 sequences are MGHDK and SYGVNS. V was clipped by 5 bases and J by 5 bases; unmatched bases: 7. The CDR3 loop spans 15 amino acids.